The 6 T cell receptor beta chains reported below all come from one sample, sequenced in a study of shared clonotypes between healthy human individuals. The table came from immunoSEQ multiplex PCR; TCRdb's copy has only in-frame clones and leaves some out. Of approximately 340,000 clones in the sample, less than 85% were seen once. Sequencing used memory CD4+ T cells sorted from blood. The sample's subset: CD45RA-negative fraction. The origin of the receptors is a man aged 25 to 45 in good health.

The V and J genes are TRBV2 and TRBJ2-7; the match to TRBD1 covers 7 bases. Germline V lookup: CDR1 SNHLY, CDR2 FYNNEI. The V and J ends lost 7 bases and 1 base, in that order; junction bases with no gene match: 10. CDR3 length: 15 residues. The CDR3 nucleotides are TGTGCCAGCACCCAAGGCCGGACAGGTTCCTACGAGCAGTACTTC. This translates into CASTQGRTGSYEQYF.

V usage is TRBV9 and J usage is TRBJ1-2; the D is unclear. This CDR3 spans 11 amino acids. The germline V gene has CDR1 SGDLS and CDR2 YYNGEE. The V and J ends lost 4 bases and 8 bases respectively, with 9 bases between them. The CDR3 here is CASSFFRGYTF. The CDR3 coding sequence is TGTGCCAGCAGCTTCTTCAGAGGCTACACCTTC.

The table lists this clone with a count of one. The rearrangement links TRBV7-9 to TRBJ2-1; D is unresolved. Germline assignment: CDR1 SEHNR and CDR2 FQNEAQ (reference sequence). Trimming took 3 bases from V and 0 from J, leaving 3 bases between them. The CDR3 loop spans 13 amino acids. CDR3: CASSFISYNEQFF. Here the CDR3 DNA reads TGTGCCAGCAGCTTTATCTCCTACAATGAGCAGTTCTTC.

The chain combines TRBV9 with TRBJ2-3; no definite D call. Germline V CDR1 and CDR2: SGDLS, YYNGEE. The V gene lost 1 base and the J gene lost 0 bases, with 9 bases spanning the gap. The CDR3 sequence is 15 residues long. The CDR3 protein is CASSVRSSSTDTQYF. DNA for the CDR3: TGTGCCAGCAGCGTAAGGTCTTCTAGCACAGATACGCAGTATTTT. Full variable domain (outside the CDR3, taken from reference TRBV9 and TRBJ2-3): DSGVTQTPKHLITATGQRVTLRCSPRSGDLSVYWYQQSLDQGLQFLIQYYNGEERAKGNILERFSAQQFPDLHSELNLSSLELGDSALYFCASSVRSSSTDTQYFGPGTRLTVL.

The chain joins TRBV19 to TRBJ2-1; 7 bases align to TRBD1. The V segment lost 5 bases and the J segment 4 bases; nucleotides outside the gene matches: 5. The CDR3 contains 14 residues. Germline values: CDR1 LNHDA, CDR2 SQIVND (reference sequence). This CDR3 is CASSARQGYNEQFF. The CDR3 DNA reads TGTGCCAGTAGTGCTCGACAGGGATACAATGAGCAGTTCTTC.

The V gene is TRBV29-1, the J gene TRBJ2-5, with a possible D match to TRBD2 (6 bases). The V gene's germline CDR1 is SQVTM and CDR2 ANQGSEA. The CDR3 consists of 15 residues. Trimming cost V 0 bases and J 2 bases, with 13 bases left between them. CDR3 nucleotides: TGCAGCGTTGAAGAAGCAGCTAGCGAGCAAGAGACCCAGTACTTC. It encodes CSVEEAASEQETQYF. The variable domain in full, completed from reference TRBV29-1 and TRBJ2-5, reads SAVISQKPSRDICQRGTSLTIQCQVDSQVTMMFWYRQQPGQSLTLIATANQGSEATYESGFVIDKFPISRPNLTFSTLTVSNMSPEDSSIYLCSVEEAASEQETQYFGPGTRLLVL.